This TCR beta chain was captured by sequencing in a study of shared clonotypes between healthy human individuals. Findings of the study overall: Non-shared clonotypes had lower generation probabilities than clonotypes shared by all four sorted-subset donors. The expectation was that sequencing depth would affect clonotype sharing among donors.

Naive CD8 cells comprised CD45RO-negative, CCR7-positively selected cells, excluding terminally differentiated effector memory CD45RA+ cells. This CDR3 is built from 16 residues. Germline CDR1 is SEHNR and CDR2 is FQNEAQ (reference sequence). V dropped 1 base and J dropped 2 bases, with 12 bases sitting between them. As regards this clone: The antigen is not known.

Investigators spread the genomic DNA of each subset evenly over several immunoSEQ plates. It was 200 ng DNA, about 30,000 T cell genomes, that sorted-subset replicate PCRs used. The protocol was immunoSEQ multiplex PCR, while the TCRdb copy is restricted to in-frame clones and leaves out a portion. This sample has about 2.2 million clones, with around 93% found just once. The gene calls are TRBV7-9 and TRBJ2-1; possible D gene TRBD1, 6 bases. The sequence came from a man between 18 and 35 years old in good health. Some clones in this sample may be carry-over from other donors' samples. What was sequenced was naive CD8+ T cells from PBMCs. CDR3 nucleotide sequence: TGTGCCAGCAGCTTAGAACCGACAGGCCCCTACAATGAGCAGTTCTTC. Protein sequence: CASSLEPTGPYNEQFF.